The 18 T cell receptor beta chains below all came from one sample that was sequenced in a study of beta chain features in type 1 diabetes. For these receptors, no antigen is known. TCRB transcripts that were expressed got sequenced, as all of the isolated RNA had been reverse transcribed. Generated by immunoSEQ multiplex PCR, the TCRdb table keeps only in-frame clones and is missing some. The profile shows hundreds of thousands of clones, roughly a tenth of them singletons. Study conclusions and caveats: In all four CD4+ subsets, TCRB CDR3 length was significantly, moderately reduced in type 1 diabetes.

Sequencing was carried out using naive CD4+ T cells from blood. The source is a man aged 30-40 years with type 1 diabetes.

This rearrangement joins TRBV7-3 to TRBJ2-1; TRBD1 is a possible D gene (6 bases). This CDR3 comprises 13 residues. V was clipped by 4 bases and J by 12 bases, with 16 bases between them. The germline CDR1 and CDR2 sequences are SGHTA and FQGTGA. CDR3: CASSSGHLHGQFF. CDR3 coding DNA: TGTGCCAGCAGCTCGGGACACCTTCATGGGCAGTTCTTC.

This clone has just a few counts. The V and J genes are TRBV7-9 and TRBJ2-7; 12 bases are shared with TRBD1. The CDR3 covers 14 residues. Looked up from germline, CDR1 is SEHNR and CDR2 is FQNEAQ (reference sequence). The V gene end was trimmed by 3 bases and the J gene end by 6 bases; junction bases not matched to a gene: 3. CDR3 sequence reads: CASSFRDRGREQYF. CDR3 sequence (DNA): TGTGCCAGCAGCTTCCGGGACAGGGGGCGCGAGCAGTACTTC.

The table lists this clone with a few counts. V and J are TRBV15 and TRBJ2-4; the match to TRBD1 covers 9 bases. The V gene end was trimmed by 6 bases and the J gene end by 1 base; junction bases not matched to a gene: 4. The CDR3 covers 15 residues. CDR1 and CDR2 (germline): LNHNV, YYDKDF (reference sequence). The CDR3 loop is CATSPDRGAKNIQYF. The CDR3 DNA sequence: TGTGCCACCAGTCCCGACAGGGGGGCCAAAAACATTCAGTACTTC.

The table lists this clone with a few counts. This sequence joins TRBV5-4 and TRBJ1-2; tentatively, D is TRBD1 (6 bases). This CDR3 comprises 14 residues. The germline V gene has CDR1 SGHNT and CDR2 YYREEE (reference sequence). V gave up 4 bases and J gave up 1 base, with 11 bases separating them. This CDR3 reads CASSAGQINYGYTF. Written as DNA, the CDR3 is TGTGCCAGCAGCGCCGGACAGATTAACTATGGCTACACCTTC.

The chain has TRBV27 and TRBJ2-7; 9 bases align to TRBD1. There are 15 residues in the CDR3. Germline-derived CDR1 and CDR2 are MNHEY and SMNVEV (reference sequence). The trim removed 3 bases at V and 0 bases at J, leaving 3 bases unmatched. The DNA for the CDR3 is TGTGCCAGCAGTTTCTTGGGACAGGGCTCCTACGAGCAGTACTTC. Amino acid sequence: CASSFLGQGSYEQYF.

This clone was observed a handful of times. Here the CDR3 reads CASSPRAQETQYF. CDR3 bases: TGCGCCAGCAGCCCGCGGGCTCAAGAGACCCAGTACTTC. The chain combines TRBV5-1 with TRBJ2-5; a weak D match, TRBD2 (5 bases). The germline V gene has CDR1 SGHRS and CDR2 YFSETQ. There are 13 residues in the CDR3. V gave up 4 bases and J gave up 2 bases, with 9 bases separating them.

This clone was counted between two and nine times. The chain carries TRBV2 and TRBJ2-7; D possibly corresponds to TRBD1 (6 bases). With 6 bases removed from V and 4 bases from J, the gap between germline ends came to 22 bases. The length of the CDR3 is 16 residues. From germline, CDR1 is SNHLY and CDR2 FYNNEI. This CDR3 is CASSQNRAQRTYEQYF. In nucleotides, the CDR3 is TGTGCCAGCAGCCAAAACAGGGCCCAACGAACTTACGAGCAGTACTTC.

The chain uses TRBV7-6 and TRBJ2-1, with D perhaps matching TRBD1 (5 bases). Looked up from germline, CDR1 is SGHVS and CDR2 is FNYEAQ. CDR3 length equals 11 residues. V gave up 3 bases and J gave up 14 bases, with 11 bases separating them. CDR3 bases: TGTGCCAGCAGCTTGGGGCTTCGGAAGTTCTTC. It specifies CASSLGLRKFF.

This chain uses TRBV15 with TRBJ1-6, with TRBD1 matching over 10 bases. Germline trimming cut 6 bases from V and 9 bases from J; bases unmatched to any gene: 5. The length of the CDR3 is 14 residues. Germline CDR1 is LNHNV and CDR2 is YYDKDF (reference sequence). Here the CDR3 reads CATRTGTGVSPLHF. CDR3 sequence (DNA): TGTGCCACCAGAACCGGGACAGGGGTTTCACCCCTCCACTTT. The full variable domain, with the rest looked up from reference TRBV15 and TRBJ1-6, is DAMVIQNPRYQVTQFGKPVTLSCSQTLNHNVMYWYQQKSSQAPKLLFHYYDKDFNNEADTPDNFQSRRPNTSFCFLDIRSPGLGDTAMYLCATRTGTGVSPLHFGNGTRLTVT.

This clone was seen a handful of times. V and J are TRBV5-1 and TRBJ2-5, with 7 nucleotides matching TRBD1. Germline CDR1 reads SGHRS; CDR2 reads YFSETQ. J gave up 5 bases and V 4 bases, and 5 bases lay outside the gene matches. This CDR3 contains 13 residues. This chain's CDR3 is CASSRRGSETQYF. The CDR3 DNA follows: TGCGCCAGCAGCCGCAGGGGGTCCGAGACCCAGTACTTC. The whole variable domain, filled in from reference TRBV5-1 and TRBJ2-5, reads KAGVTQTPRYLIKTRGQQVTLSCSPISGHRSVSWYQQTPGQGLQFLFEYFSETQRNKGNFPGRFSGRQFSNSRSEMNVSTLELGDSALYLCASSRRGSETQYFGPGTRLLVL.

The sample holds a few counts of this clone. This sequence joins TRBV21-1 and TRBJ2-1; TRBD1 is taken as the D call from the table, unchecked against the DNA. TRBV21-1 is shown as a pseudogene. The length of the CDR3 is 16 residues. CDR3 sequence reads: CASSKEGAPGYNEQFF. The DNA for the CDR3 is TGTGCCAGCAGCAAAGAAGGGGCCCCGGGCTACAATGAGCAGTTCTTC.

CDR3 region: CSVRYSSYEQYF. The CDR3 DNA is TGCAGCGTCCGTTACAGCTCCTACGAGCAGTACTTC. The gene calls are TRBV29-1 and TRBJ2-7; D is unresolved. V gave up 6 bases and J gave up 0 bases, with 9 bases separating them. This CDR3 is 12 amino acids long. Germline CDR1 reads SQVTM; CDR2 reads ANQGSEA.

The chain joins TRBV2 to TRBJ2-7; 10 bases match TRBD1. The length of the CDR3 is 15 residues. The V and J ends lost 6 bases and 0 bases, in that order; junction bases with no gene match: 5. CDR1 is SNHLY, CDR2 FYNNEI, per germline. CDR3 loop: CASSLDRGHSYEQYF. CDR3 nucleotide sequence: TGTGCCAGCAGCCTAGACAGGGGGCACTCCTACGAGCAGTACTTC.

This clone was seen a few times. The chain uses TRBV29-1 and TRBJ2-1; TRBD1 matches at 10 bases. Trimming cost V 6 bases and J 7 bases; bases outside gene matches: 12. The CDR3 is 15 residues long. CDR1 and CDR2 from the germline V gene are SQVTM and ANQGSEA. The CDR3 sequence is CSVKRDRGEENEQFF. CDR3 nucleotides: TGCAGCGTAAAAAGGGACAGGGGTGAAGAAAATGAGCAGTTCTTC.

This clone was recorded a few times. CDR3 in amino acids: CASSPRTHRGGNTIYF. CDR3 nucleotide sequence: TGTGCCAGCTCACCACGTACGCACCGCGGTGGAAACACCATATATTTT. The V and J genes are TRBV18 and TRBJ1-3, with D unresolved. The CDR3 is 16 amino acids. From germline, CDR1 is KGHSH and CDR2 LQKENI. Trimming took off 1 base at V and 3 bases at J, with 13 bases between the two ends.

This clone has more than one count but fewer than ten. The rearrangement joins TRBV29-1 to TRBJ2-3; no definite D call. The germline CDR1 and CDR2 sequences are SQVTM and ANQGSEA. The CDR3 spans 15 residues. The germline V and J ends were trimmed by 6 bases and 2 bases, with 18 bases remaining between them. As DNA, the CDR3 is TGCAGCGTCGCCCGTGGGCTCTTGGACACAGATACGCAGTATTTT. Translating it yields CSVARGLLDTDTQYF.

The V call is TRBV9, the J call TRBJ1-5; maybe TRBD1 (5 bases). This CDR3 region has 15 residues. Trimming cost V 0 bases and J 0 bases, with 7 bases left between them. Germline V lookup: CDR1 SGDLS, CDR2 YYNGEE. The CDR3 nucleotides are TGTGCCAGCAGCGTAGGACAGACTAGCAATCAGCCCCAGCATTTT. Translating it yields CASSVGQTSNQPQHF.

The chain is built from TRBV7-3 and TRBJ2-1; 7 bases line up with TRBD2. In germline, CDR1 is SGHTA, CDR2 FQGTGA. The CDR3 loop spans 15 amino acids. J gave up 2 bases and V 1 base, and 2 bases lay outside the gene matches. The CDR3: CASSLSSGPYNEQFF. CDR3 nucleotide sequence: TGTGCCAGCAGCTTAAGTAGCGGGCCCTACAATGAGCAGTTCTTC. The variable domain in full, completed from reference TRBV7-3 and TRBJ2-1, reads GAGVSQTPSNKVTEKGKYVELRCDPISGHTALYWYRQSLGQGPEFLIYFQGTGAADDSGLPNDRFFAVRPEGSVSTLKIQRTERGDSAVYLCASSLSSGPYNEQFFGPGTRLTVL.